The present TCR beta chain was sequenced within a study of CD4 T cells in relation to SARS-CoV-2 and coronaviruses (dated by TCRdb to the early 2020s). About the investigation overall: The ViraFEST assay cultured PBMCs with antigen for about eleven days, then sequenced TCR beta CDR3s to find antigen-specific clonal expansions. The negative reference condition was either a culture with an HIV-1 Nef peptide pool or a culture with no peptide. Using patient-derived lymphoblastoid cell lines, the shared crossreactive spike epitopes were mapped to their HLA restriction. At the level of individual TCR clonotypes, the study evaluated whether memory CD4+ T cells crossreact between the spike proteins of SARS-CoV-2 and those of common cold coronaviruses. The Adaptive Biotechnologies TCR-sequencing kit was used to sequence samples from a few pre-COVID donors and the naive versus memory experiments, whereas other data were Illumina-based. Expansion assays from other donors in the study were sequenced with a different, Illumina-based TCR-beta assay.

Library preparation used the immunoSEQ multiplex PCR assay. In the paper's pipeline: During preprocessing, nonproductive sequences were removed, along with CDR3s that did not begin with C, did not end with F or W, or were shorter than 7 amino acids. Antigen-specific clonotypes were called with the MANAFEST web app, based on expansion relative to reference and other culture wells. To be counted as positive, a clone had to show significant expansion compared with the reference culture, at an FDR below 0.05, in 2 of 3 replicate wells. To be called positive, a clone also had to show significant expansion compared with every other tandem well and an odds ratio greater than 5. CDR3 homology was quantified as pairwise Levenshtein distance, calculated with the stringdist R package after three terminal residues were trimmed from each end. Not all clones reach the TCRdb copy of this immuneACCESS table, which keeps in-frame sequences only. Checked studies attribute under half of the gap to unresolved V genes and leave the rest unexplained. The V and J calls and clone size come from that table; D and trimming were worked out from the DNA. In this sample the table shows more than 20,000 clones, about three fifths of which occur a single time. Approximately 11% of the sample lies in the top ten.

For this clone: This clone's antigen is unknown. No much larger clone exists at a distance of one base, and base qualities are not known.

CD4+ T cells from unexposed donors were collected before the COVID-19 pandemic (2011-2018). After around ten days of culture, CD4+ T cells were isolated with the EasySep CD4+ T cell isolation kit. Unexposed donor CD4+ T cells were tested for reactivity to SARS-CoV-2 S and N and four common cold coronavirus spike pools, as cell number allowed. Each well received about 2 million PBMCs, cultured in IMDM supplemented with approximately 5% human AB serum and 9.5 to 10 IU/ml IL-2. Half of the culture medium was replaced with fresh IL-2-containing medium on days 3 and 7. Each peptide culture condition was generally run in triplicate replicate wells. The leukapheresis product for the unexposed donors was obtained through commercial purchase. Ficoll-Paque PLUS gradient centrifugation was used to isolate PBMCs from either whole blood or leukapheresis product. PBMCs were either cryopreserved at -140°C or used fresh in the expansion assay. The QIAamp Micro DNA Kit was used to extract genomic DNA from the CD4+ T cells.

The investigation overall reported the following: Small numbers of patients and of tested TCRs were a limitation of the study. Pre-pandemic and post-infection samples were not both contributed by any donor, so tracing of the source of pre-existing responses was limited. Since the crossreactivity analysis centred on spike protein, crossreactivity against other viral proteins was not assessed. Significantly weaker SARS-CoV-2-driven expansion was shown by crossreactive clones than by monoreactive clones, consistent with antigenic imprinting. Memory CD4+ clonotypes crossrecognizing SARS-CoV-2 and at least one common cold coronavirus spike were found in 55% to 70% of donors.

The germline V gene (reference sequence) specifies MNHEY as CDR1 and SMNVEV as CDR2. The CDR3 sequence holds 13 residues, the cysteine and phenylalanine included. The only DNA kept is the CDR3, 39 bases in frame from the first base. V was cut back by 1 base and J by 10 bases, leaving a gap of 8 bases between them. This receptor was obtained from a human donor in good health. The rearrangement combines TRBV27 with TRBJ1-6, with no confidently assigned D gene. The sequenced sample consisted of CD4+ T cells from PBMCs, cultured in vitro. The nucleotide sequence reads TGTGCCAGCAGTTTATTAGAGGTCTCACCCCTCCACTTT. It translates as CASSLLEVSPLHF.